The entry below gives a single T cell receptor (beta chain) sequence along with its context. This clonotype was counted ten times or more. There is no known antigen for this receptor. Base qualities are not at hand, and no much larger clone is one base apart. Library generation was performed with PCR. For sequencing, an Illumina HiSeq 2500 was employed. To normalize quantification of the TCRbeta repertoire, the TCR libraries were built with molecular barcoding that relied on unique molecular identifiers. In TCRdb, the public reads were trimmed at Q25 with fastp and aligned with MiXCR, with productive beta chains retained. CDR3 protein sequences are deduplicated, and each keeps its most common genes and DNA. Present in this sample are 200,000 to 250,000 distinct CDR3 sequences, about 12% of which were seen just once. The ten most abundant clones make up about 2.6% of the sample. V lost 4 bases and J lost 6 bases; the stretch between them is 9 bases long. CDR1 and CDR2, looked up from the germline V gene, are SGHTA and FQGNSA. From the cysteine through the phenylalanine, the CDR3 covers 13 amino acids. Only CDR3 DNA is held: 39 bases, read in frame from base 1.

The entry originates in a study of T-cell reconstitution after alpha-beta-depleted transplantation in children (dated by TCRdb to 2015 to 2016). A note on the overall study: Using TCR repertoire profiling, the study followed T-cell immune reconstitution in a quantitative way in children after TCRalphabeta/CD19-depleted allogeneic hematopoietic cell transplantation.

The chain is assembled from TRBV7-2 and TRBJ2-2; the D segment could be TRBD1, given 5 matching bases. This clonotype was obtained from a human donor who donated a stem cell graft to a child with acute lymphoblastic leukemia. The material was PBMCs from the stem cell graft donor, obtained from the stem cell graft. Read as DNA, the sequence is TGTGCCAGCAGCTCCGACAGAGCCGGGGAGCTGTTTTTT. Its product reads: CASSSDRAGELFF. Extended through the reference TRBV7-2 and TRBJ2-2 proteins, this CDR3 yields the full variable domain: GAGVSQSPSNKVTEKGKDVELRCDPISGHTALYWYRQSLGQGLEFLIYFQGNSAPDKSGLPSDRFSAERTGGSVSTLTIQRTQQEDSAVYLCASSSDRAGELFFGEGSRLTVL.